This T cell receptor (beta chain) originates from a study of blood T cell repertoires in COVID-19. As for the study in general: Sources were T cells, B-cell-depleted T cells, or PBMCs; the material itself was cDNA or gDNA.

In the study's own analysis: Amplification with reference gene primers provided the estimates of nucleated cell counts. The method was immunoSEQ multiplex PCR; TCRdb's version includes in-frame clones alone and lacks a portion of them. That table supplies the V and J calls and clone size; D and trimming were determined from the DNA. The sample has 120,000 or so clones; approximately 71% are singletons. In its sample, this clone was seen a few times. The trim removed 3 bases at V and 6 bases at J, leaving 10 bases unmatched. The CDR3 consists of 17 residues. Germline V CDR1 and CDR2: SEHNR, FQNEAQ (reference sequence).

The chain uses TRBV7-9 and TRBJ2-2, with 10 bases that match TRBD1. The TCR sequence derives from a woman in her seventies with acute or convalescent COVID-19. The material sequenced was peripheral blood. In DNA, the CDR3 is TGTGCCAGCAGCTTCATTCGACAGGGGGCGCGATCCGGGGAGCTGTTTTTT. Amino acid sequence: CASSFIRQGARSGELFF.